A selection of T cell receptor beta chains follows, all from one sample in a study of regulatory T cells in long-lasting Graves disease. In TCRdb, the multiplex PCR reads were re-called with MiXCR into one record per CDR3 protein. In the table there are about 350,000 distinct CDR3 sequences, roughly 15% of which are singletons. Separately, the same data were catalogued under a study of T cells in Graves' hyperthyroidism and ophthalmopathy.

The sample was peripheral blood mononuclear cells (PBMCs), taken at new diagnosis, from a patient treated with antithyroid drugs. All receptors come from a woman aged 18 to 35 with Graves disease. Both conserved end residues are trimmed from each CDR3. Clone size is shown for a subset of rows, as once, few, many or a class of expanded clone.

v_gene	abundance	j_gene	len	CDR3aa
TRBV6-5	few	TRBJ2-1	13	ASSYWKSSYNEQF
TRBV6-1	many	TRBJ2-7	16	ASRASGTSGSPPYEQY
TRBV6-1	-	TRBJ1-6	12	ASNPRGGNSPLH
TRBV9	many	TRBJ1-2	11	ASSAGTAPPDT
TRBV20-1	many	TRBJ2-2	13	SAGPRGEGSGELF
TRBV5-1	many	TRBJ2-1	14	ASSLERLAGYNEQF
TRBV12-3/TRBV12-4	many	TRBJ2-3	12	ASSFRGGTDTQY
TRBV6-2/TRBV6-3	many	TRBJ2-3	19	ASSYPTLSSDSTTSKDTQY
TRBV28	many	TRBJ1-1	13	ASSLKVWEGTEAF
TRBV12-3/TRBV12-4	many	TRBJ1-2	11	ASSPGANYGYT
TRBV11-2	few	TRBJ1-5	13	ASSLVDRPNQPQH
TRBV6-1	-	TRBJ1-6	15	ASSTYSTGSYNSPLH
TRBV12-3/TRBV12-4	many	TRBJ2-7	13	ASSVPGLVEYEQY
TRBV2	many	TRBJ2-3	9	ASSDRDTQY
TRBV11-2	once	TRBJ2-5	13	ASRIGTGLTSGQY
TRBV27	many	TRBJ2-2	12	ASARRSNTGELF
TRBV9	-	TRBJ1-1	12	ASSPFGEPTEAF
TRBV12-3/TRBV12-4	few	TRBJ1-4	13	ASSFQGPANEKLF
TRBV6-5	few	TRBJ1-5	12	ASSYRAGNQPQH
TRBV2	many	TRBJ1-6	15	ASRKQGQGARNSPLH
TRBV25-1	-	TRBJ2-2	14	ASEETGTGGTGELF
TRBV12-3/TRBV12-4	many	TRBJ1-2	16	ASSLLAYDGEGFYGYT
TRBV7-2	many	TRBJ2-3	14	ASSRGLAGGQDTQY